Reported below is one TCR beta chain. This entry comes from a study of T cell responses to AZD1222 COVID-19 vaccine. The assay was immunoSEQ multiplex PCR, and TCRdb's table has in-frame clones only and misses some. The table has 85,000 to 120,000 clones, roughly nine tenths seen once. Germline V gives CDR1 MNHEY, CDR2 SVGAGI. CDR3 length: 14 residues. V was trimmed by 3 bases and J by 2 bases, leaving 8 bases between them. This chain joins TRBV6-5 and TRBJ1-3; D uncertain. Specimen: peripheral blood, collected on day 0 of AZD1222 vaccination. The clonotype was recovered from an adult in good health. The CDR3 sequence is CASSYEGTGNTIYF. The CDR3 DNA reads as TGTGCCAGCAGTTATGAGGGTACTGGAAACACCATATATTTT.